The source of this TCR beta chain is a study of T cell responses to AZD1222 COVID-19 vaccine. Study conclusions and caveats: Close to half of spike-specific TCRs reportedly recognize unmutated variant regions. Baseline serology detected seropositivity in only 5 to 7 AZD1222 recipients. CD4 TCRs linked to vaccination spanned spike, dominating at 160-218 and 743-854.

Trimming took 4 bases from V and 3 from J, leaving 9 bases between them. Germline lookup yields CDR1 SNHLY and CDR2 FYNNEI. The CDR3 is made up of 13 amino acids. Produced via immunoSEQ multiplex PCR; TCRdb's table is partial and in-frame only. In the table there are fewer than 100,000 clones, over 85% of which are singletons. Worth noting for this clone: No antigen is known for it.

This material consisted of peripheral blood, taken on day 0 of AZD1222 vaccination. The TCR sequence derives from an adult in good health. The chain carries TRBV2 and TRBJ2-5; unclear D gene. CDR3 in amino acids: CASSAEIKETQYF. CDR3 sequence (DNA): TGTGCCAGCAGTGCAGAAATCAAAGAGACCCAGTACTTC.